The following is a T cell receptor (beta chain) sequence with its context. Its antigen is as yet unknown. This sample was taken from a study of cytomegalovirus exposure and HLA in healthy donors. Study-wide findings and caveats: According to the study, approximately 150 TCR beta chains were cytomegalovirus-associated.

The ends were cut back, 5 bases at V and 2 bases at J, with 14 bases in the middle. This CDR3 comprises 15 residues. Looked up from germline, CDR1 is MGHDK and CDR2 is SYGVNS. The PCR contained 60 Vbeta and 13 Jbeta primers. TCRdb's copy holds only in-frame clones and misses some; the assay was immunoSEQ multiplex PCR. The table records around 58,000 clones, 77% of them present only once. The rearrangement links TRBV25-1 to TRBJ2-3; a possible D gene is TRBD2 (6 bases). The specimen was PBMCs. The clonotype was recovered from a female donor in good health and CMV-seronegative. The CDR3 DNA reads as TGTGCCAGCAGTAGGGGTAGCGGCCCCACAGATACGCAGTATTTT. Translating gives CASSRGSGPTDTQYF. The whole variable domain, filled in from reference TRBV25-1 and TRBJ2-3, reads EADIYQTPRYLVIGTGKKITLECSQTMGHDKMYWYQQDPGMELHLIHYSYGVNSTEKGDLSSESTVSRIRTEHFPLTLESARPSHTSQYLCASSRGSGPTDTQYFGPGTRLTVL.